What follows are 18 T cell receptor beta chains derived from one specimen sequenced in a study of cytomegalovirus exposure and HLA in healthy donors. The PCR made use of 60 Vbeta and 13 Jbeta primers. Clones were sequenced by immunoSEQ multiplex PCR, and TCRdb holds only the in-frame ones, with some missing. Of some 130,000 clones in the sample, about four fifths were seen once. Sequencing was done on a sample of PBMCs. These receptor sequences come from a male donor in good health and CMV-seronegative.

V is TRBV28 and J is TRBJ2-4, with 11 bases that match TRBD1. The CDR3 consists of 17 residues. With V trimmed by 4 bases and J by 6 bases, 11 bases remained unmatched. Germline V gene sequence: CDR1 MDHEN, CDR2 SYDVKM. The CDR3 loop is CASSSPGTGGAGNIQYF. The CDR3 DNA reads TGTGCCAGCAGTTCGCCGGGGACAGGGGGAGCGGGAAACATTCAGTACTTC.

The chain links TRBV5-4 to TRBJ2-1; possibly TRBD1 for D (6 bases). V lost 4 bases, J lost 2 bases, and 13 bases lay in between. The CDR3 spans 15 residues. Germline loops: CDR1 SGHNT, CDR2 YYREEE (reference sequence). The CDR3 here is CASSTSQGPYNEQFF. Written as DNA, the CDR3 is TGTGCCAGCAGCACCTCACAGGGCCCCTACAATGAGCAGTTCTTC.

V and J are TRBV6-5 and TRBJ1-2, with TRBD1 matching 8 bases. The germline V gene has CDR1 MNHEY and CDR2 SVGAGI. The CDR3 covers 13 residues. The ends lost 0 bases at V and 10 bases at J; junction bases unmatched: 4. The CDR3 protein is CASSYSMGQAYTF. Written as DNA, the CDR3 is TGTGCCAGCAGTTACTCGATGGGACAGGCCTACACCTTC.

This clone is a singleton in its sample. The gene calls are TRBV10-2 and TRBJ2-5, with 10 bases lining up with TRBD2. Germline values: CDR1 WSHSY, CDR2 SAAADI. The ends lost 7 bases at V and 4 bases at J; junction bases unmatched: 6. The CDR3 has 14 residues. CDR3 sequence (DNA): TGCGCCAGCACCATAGCGGGGGGACCAGAGACCCAGTACTTC. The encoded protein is CASTIAGGPETQYF.

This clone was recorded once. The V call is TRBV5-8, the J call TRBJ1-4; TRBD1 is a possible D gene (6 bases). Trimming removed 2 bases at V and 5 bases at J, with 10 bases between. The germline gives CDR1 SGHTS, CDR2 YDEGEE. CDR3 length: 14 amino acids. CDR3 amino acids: CASSLGDRNEKLFF. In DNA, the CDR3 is TGTGCCAGCAGCTTAGGAGACAGGAATGAAAAACTGTTTTTT. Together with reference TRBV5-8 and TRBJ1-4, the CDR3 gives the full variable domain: EAGVTQSPTHLIKTRGQQATLRCSPISGHTSVYWYQQALGLGLQFLLWYDEGEERNRGNFPPRFSGRQFPNYSSELNVNALELEDSALYLCASSLGDRNEKLFFGSGTQLSVL.

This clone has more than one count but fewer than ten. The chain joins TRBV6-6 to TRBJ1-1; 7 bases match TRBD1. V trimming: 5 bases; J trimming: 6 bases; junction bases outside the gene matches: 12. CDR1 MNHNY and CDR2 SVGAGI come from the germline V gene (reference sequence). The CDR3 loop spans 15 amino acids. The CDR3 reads CASSKSTGQRAEAFF. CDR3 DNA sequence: TGTGCCAGCAGTAAATCGACAGGGCAGAGGGCTGAAGCTTTCTTT.

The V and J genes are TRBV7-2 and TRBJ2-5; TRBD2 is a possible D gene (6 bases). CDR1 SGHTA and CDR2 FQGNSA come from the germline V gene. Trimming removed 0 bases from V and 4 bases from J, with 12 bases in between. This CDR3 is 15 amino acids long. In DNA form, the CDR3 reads TGTGCCAGCAGCTTAGCGCAGTGGAGGGGAGAGACCCAGTACTTC. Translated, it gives CASSLAQWRGETQYF.

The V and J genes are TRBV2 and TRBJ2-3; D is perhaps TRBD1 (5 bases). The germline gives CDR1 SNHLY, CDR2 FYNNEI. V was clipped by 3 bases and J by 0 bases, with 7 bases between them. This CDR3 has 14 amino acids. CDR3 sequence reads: CASSDDSSTDTQYF. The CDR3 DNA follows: TGTGCCAGCAGTGACGACAGTAGCACAGATACGCAGTATTTT.

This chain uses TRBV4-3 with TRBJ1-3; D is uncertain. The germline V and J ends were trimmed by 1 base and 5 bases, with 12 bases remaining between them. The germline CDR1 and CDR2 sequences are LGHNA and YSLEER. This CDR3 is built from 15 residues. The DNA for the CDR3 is TGCGCCAGCAGCCAAGGAACAGACGACCGAAACACCATATATTTT. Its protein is CASSQGTDDRNTIYF.

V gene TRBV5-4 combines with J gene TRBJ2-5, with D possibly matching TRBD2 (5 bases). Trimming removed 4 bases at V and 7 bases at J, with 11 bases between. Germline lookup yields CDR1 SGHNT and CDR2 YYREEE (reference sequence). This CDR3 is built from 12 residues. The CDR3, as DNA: TGTGCCAGCAGCCCCGGAGGTGGGACCCAGTACTTC. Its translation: CASSPGGGTQYF. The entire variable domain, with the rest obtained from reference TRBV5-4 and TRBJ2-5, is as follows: ETGVTQSPTHLIKTRGQQVTLRCSSQSGHNTVSWYQQALGQGPQFIFQYYREEENGRGNFPPRFSGLQFPNYSSELNVNALELDDSALYLCASSPGGGTQYFGPGTRLLVL.

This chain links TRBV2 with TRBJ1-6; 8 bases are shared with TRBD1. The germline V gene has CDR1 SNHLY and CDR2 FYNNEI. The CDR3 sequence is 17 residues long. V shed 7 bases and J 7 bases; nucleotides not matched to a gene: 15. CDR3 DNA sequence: TGTGCCAGCACGGGGACAGGTGGCAATATACCGAATTCACCCCTCCACTTT. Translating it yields CASTGTGGNIPNSPLHF. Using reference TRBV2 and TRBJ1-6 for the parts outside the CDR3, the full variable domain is EPEVTQTPSHQVTQMGQEVILRCVPISNHLYFYWYRQILGQKVEFLVSFYNNEISEKSEIFDDQFSVERPDGSNFTLKIRSTKLEDSAMYFCASTGTGGNIPNSPLHFGNGTRLTVT.

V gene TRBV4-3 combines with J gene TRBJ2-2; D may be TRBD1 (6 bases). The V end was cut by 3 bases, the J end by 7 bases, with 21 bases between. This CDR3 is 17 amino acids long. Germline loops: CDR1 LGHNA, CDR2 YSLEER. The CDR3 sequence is CASSQALYRDRNGELFF. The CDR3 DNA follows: TGCGCCAGCAGCCAGGCCCTCTACAGGGATCGAAACGGGGAGCTGTTTTTT.

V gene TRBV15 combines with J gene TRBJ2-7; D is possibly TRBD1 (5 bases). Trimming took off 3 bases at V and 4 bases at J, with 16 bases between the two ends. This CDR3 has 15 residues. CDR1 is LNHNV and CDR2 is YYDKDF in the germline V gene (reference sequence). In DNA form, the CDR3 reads TGTGCCACCAGCAGTGTGTTCGTCCAGGGATACGAGCAGTACTTC. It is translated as CATSSVFVQGYEQYF.

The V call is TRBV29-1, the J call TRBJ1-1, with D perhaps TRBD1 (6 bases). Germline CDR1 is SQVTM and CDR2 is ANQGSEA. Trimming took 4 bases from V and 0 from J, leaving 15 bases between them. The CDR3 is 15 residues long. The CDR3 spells CSVVWGGDMNTEAFF. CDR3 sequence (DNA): TGCAGCGTTGTTTGGGGGGGCGACATGAACACTGAAGCTTTCTTT.

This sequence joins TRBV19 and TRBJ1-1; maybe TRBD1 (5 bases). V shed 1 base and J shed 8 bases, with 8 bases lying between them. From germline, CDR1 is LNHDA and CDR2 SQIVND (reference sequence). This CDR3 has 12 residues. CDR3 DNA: TGTGCCAGTAGTATAGGGGGCAGCGAAGCTTTCTTT. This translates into CASSIGGSEAFF.

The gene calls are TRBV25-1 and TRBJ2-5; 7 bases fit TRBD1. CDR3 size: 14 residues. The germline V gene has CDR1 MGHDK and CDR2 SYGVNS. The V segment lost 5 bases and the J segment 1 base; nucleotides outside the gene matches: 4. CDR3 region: CASSIGQAQETQYF. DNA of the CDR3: TGTGCCAGCAGTATAGGACAGGCCCAAGAGACCCAGTACTTC.

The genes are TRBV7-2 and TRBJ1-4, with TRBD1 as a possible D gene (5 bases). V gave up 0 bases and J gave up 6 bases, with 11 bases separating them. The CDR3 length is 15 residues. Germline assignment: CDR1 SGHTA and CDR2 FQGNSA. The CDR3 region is CASSLAGPGDEKLFF. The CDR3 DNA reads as TGTGCCAGCAGCTTAGCGGGGCCGGGTGATGAAAAACTGTTTTTT.

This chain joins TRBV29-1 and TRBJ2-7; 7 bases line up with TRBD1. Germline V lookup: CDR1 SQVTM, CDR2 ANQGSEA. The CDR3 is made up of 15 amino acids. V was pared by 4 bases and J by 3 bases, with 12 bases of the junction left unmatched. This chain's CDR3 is CSVVWPGGHLYEQYF. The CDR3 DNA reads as TGCAGCGTTGTATGGCCAGGGGGACACCTCTACGAGCAGTACTTC.